The T cell receptor (beta chain) described here comes from a study of blood T cells in healthy people across ages. Study-wide points: Unsorted PBMCs blocked a conclusive comparison of naive and antigen-experienced cells.

A second PCR of roughly 7 to 11 cycles used a sample-barcoded 5' primer and a J-beta primer mix. TCRdb recomputed calls from the 5' RACE reads with MiXCR, one row per CDR3 protein. The sample contains about 1 million distinct CDR3 sequences, approximately 25% of which appear only once. A note on this clonotype: Its antigen is unidentified.

V gave up 3 bases and J gave up 4 bases, with 9 bases separating them. The CDR3 extends over 13 amino acids. Germline V gene data show CDR1 as LGHNA and CDR2 as YSLEER. The sample, 7.5 to 10 milliliters of peripheral blood, was drawn from each donor. A further study also used this sample, focusing on T cells of mothers and their children. That work states: Each mother yielded more than 9 million TCR beta CDR3 reads. Each child yielded about 3 million reads.

The V call is TRBV4-3, the J call TRBJ1-1; no reliable D call. The material sequenced was blood. The clonotype was recovered from a girl aged 2-10 years in good health. The CDR3 protein is CASSQGMSTEAFF. The CDR3 nucleotides read TGCGCCAGCAGCCAGGGGATGAGCACTGAAGCTTTCTTT.